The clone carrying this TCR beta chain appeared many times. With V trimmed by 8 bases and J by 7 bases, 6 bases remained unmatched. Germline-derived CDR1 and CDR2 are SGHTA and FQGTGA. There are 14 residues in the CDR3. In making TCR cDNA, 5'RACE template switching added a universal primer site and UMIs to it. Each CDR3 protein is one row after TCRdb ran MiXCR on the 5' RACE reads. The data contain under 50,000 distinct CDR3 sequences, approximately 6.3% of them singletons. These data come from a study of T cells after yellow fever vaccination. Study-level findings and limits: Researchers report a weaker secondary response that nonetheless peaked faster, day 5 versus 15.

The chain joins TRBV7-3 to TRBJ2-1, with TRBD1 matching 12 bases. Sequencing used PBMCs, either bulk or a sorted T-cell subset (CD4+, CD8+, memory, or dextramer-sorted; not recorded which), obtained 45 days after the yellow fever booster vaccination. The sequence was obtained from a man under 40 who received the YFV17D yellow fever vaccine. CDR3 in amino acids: CASGSGQGANEQFF. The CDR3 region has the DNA TGTGCCAGCGGTTCGGGACAGGGGGCAAATGAGCAGTTCTTC.